This T cell receptor beta chain is from a study of T cells after posttransplantation cyclophosphamide (dated by TCRdb to between 2015 and 2016). Notes on the research overall: T cell repertoire reconstitution was tracked by TRB sequencing after myeloablative bone marrow transplantation in which posttransplantation cyclophosphamide was used as GVHD prophylaxis. Blood from all 34 PTCy patients who had 1-year posttransplant specimens underwent TRB sequencing. Samples from 30 to 35 PTCy-treated patients, along with samples from some 16 of their related bone marrow donors, underwent antigen receptor sequencing. TRA and TRB clonality were tightly correlated in 9 or 10 samples, so subsequent TCR analyses focused on TRB only. Public TRB sequences were searched against a database of over 3,500 sequences associated with responses to pathogens, tumor antigens, self-antigens and alloantigens. In 3 patients, up to roughly 3 additional blood samples taken between 2 and 5.2 years after transplant also underwent TRB sequencing, as did pretransplant blood from 4 patients. Study-level results and caveats: Across 45 to 50 patients, TRB clonality was highly associated with recipient CMV seropositivity and CMV reactivation, and PTCy diversity was similar to diversity in CNI/methotrexate controls. The TRB repertoires of T cells infiltrating skin or GI tract showed only limited overlap with the TRB repertoires of T cells in blood. At 1-2 months, donor-recipient similarity was low but rose over the first year, and the later blood repertoires were often dominated by donor CD8+ memory clones.

From cysteine to phenylalanine, the CDR3 is 16 amino acids long. Only the CDR3 part of the read is kept: 48 bases, read in frame from the first base. TRB sequencing was run on genomic DNA with either the immunoSEQ assay at survey resolution or the hsTCRB kit. The paper's data handling went like this. The immunoSEQ software was used for initial read processing, and the LymphoSeq R package was used for repertoire analyses. Clonality was calculated as 1 minus normalized Shannon entropy, and the Gini coefficient was also calculated for each TRB dataset. To infer phenotypes in unsorted samples, TRB sequences from sorted subsets of the recipient or donor were mapped onto unsorted samples from the same recipient. The clones in this table, taken by TCRdb from immuneACCESS, are in-frame only. Not every clone is retained; where verified, under half of the shortfall comes from an unresolved V gene, and the cause of the rest is unknown. V, J and clone size are those of that table, while D and trimming were read from the DNA. The sample yields about 32,000 clones; 70% to 90% were counted once. Together, the top ten hold about 15% of the sample.

This clone has just one count. Its antigen specificity is not known. The sample holds no much larger clone one base away, and base qualities are not on file. The PTCy-treated patients were drawn from a prospective, multi-institutional clinical trial. Mononuclear cells from peripheral blood and bone marrow were separated by Ficoll-Hypaque density centrifugation and then cryopreserved. The sequence was obtained from a middle-aged woman with a blood cancer, CMV-positive, and with a related stem cell donor. The rearranged chain carries TRBV21-1 and TRBJ2-5; the tabulated D call, TRBD1, remains unverified against the DNA. TRBV21-1 is a known pseudogene. Sequencing input: PBMCs. The CDR3 has the sequence CASSKGGQGAHETQYF. The DNA reads as follows: TGTGCCAGCAGCAAGGGGGGACAGGGGGCGCACGAGACCCAGTACTTC.